Following are 13 T cell receptor beta chains from one sample sequenced in a study of a mutant IDH1 vaccine in newly diagnosed glioma. For these TCRs, the target antigens are not known. Clones were read by immunoSEQ multiplex PCR, and TCRdb kept only the in-frame ones, dropping some. The data show around 52,000 clones, about 87% seen once. The sample's time point: week 5, during vaccination. It was 300 ug of mutant IDH1 20-mer peptide that made up each vaccine dose, given with topical imiquimod. The sample was PBMCs, taken from a glioma patient whose treatment included an IDH1 peptide vaccine. The receptors here all came from a woman aged 40 to 50 with glioma.

This chain uses TRBV7-8 with TRBJ1-5; D is uncertain. In germline, CDR1 is SGHVS, CDR2 FQNEAQ. The CDR3 has 16 amino acids. The V gene lost 1 base and the J gene lost 0 bases, with 10 bases spanning the gap. The chain's CDR3 is CASSLDVWNSNQPQHF. The CDR3 nucleotides are TGTGCCAGCAGCTTAGACGTGTGGAATAGCAATCAGCCCCAGCATTTT.

The chain is built from TRBV7-2 and TRBJ1-2, with D perhaps TRBD1 (5 bases). V lost 5 bases, J lost 2 bases, and 12 bases lay in between. The CDR3 spans 14 residues. Germline V gene lookup returns CDR1 SGHTA and CDR2 FQGNSA. The CDR3 here is CASSPRDGNYGYTF. DNA for the CDR3: TGTGCCAGCAGCCCGCGGGACGGCAACTATGGCTACACCTTC.

The chain recombines TRBV4-3 with TRBJ1-4; maybe TRBD1 (5 bases). Germline assignment: CDR1 LGHNA and CDR2 YSLEER. This CDR3 spans 16 amino acids. V lost 0 bases and J 8 bases, leaving 16 bases between the germline ends. CDR3: CASSQDTGGGWEKLFF. Written as DNA, the CDR3 is TGCGCCAGCAGCCAAGATACGGGCGGGGGGTGGGAAAAACTGTTTTTT.

The chain is built from TRBV6-1 and TRBJ2-6, with 11 bases lining up with TRBD2. This CDR3 is built from 18 residues. The germline CDR1 and CDR2 sequences are MNHNS and SASEGT. V lost 4 bases, J lost 2 bases, and 7 bases stayed unmatched. The CDR3 spells CASSVTSGRVTGANVLTF. CDR3 in DNA: TGTGCCAGCAGTGTCACTAGCGGGAGAGTTACTGGGGCCAACGTCCTGACTTTC.

This chain joins TRBV7-8 and TRBJ2-1, with D tentatively TRBD1 (6 bases). The CDR3 length is 17 residues. CDR1 is SGHVS and CDR2 is FQNEAQ in the germline V gene. V lost 1 base and J 0 bases, leaving 13 bases between the germline ends. The CDR3 nucleotides read TGTGCCAGCAGCTTAGGACAGGCCTCTCCCTCCTACAATGAGCAGTTCTTC. It codes for CASSLGQASPSYNEQFF. The full variable domain, completed using reference TRBV7-8 and TRBJ2-1, is GAGVSQSPRYKVAKRGQDVALRCDPISGHVSLFWYQQALGQGPEFLTYFQNEAQLDKSGLPSDRFFAERPEGSVSTLKIQRTQQEDSAVYLCASSLGQASPSYNEQFFGPGTRLTVL.

CDR3 coding DNA: TGTGCCAGCAGCCGCGGGACAGGGAATAAGCCGTACTTC. Its protein product is CASSRGTGNKPYF. The rearrangement joins TRBV6-6 to TRBJ2-7, with 9 bases that match TRBD1. V gave up 6 bases and J gave up 12 bases; unmatched junction bases: 12. Germline V gene data show CDR1 as MNHNY and CDR2 as SVGAGI (reference sequence). This CDR3 is built from 13 residues.

V and J are TRBV15 and TRBJ2-7; 10 nucleotides match TRBD1. Germline V CDR1 and CDR2: LNHNV, YYDKDF (reference sequence). The CDR3 sequence is 12 residues long. V lost 11 bases to trimming and J lost 4 bases; unmatched junction nucleotides: 5. The CDR3 region has the DNA TGTGCCGCCGGACAGGGGGTATACGAGCAGTACTTC. Translation: CAAGQGVYEQYF.

This sequence joins TRBV5-4 and TRBJ1-2; TRBD1 might be the D (6 bases). CDR1 and CDR2 (germline): SGHNT, YYREEE (reference sequence). V was clipped by 0 bases and J by 8 bases, with 14 bases between them. The CDR3 runs to 14 residues. This CDR3 is CASSLAQGMGGYTF. The CDR3 DNA reads TGTGCCAGCAGCTTGGCTCAGGGGATGGGAGGCTACACCTTC.

V and J are TRBV4-1 and TRBJ2-3; 10 bases map to TRBD2. Germline lookup yields CDR1 MGHRA and CDR2 YSYEKL. This CDR3 contains 18 residues. The V and J ends lost 0 bases and 4 bases, in that order; junction bases with no gene match: 10. The CDR3 here is CASSQDRASGGRSDTQYF. The CDR3 DNA reads as TGCGCCAGCAGCCAAGATCGGGCTAGCGGGGGAAGATCAGATACGCAGTATTTT.

The rearrangement joins TRBV6-1 to TRBJ1-2; D is possibly TRBD1 (6 bases). Germline V gives CDR1 MNHNS, CDR2 SASEGT. The CDR3 sequence is 14 residues long. The V end was cut by 0 bases, the J end by 8 bases, with 13 bases between. The CDR3 sequence is CASSEAEGVGGYTF. Here the CDR3 DNA reads TGTGCCAGCAGTGAAGCGGAGGGGGTAGGGGGCTACACCTTC.

The rearrangement joins TRBV7-2 to TRBJ1-1; D gene uncertain. The germline V and J ends were trimmed by 1 base and 0 bases, with 15 bases remaining between them. CDR1 is SGHTA, CDR2 FQGNSA, per germline. This CDR3 comprises 17 residues. The CDR3, as DNA: TGTGCCAGCAGCTTAGACTTTCCCGGATCGGTGAACACTGAAGCTTTCTTT. It encodes CASSLDFPGSVNTEAFF.

The CDR3 here is CASRAKVATKILAKNIQYF. The CDR3 coding sequence is TGCGCCAGCAGAGCCAAAGTGGCAACTAAGATTCTAGCCAAAAACATTCAGTACTTC. The V and J genes are TRBV4-3 and TRBJ2-4, with D uncertain. The CDR3 contains 19 residues. Germline-derived CDR1 and CDR2 are LGHNA and YSLEER. V dropped 6 bases and J dropped 0 bases, with 24 bases sitting between them.

The chain carries TRBV5-1 and TRBJ1-4; TRBD1 matches 7 bases. Germline CDR1 is SGHRS and CDR2 is YFSETQ. V dropped 4 bases and J dropped 5; count of bases not matched to a gene: 5. The CDR3 spans 14 residues. The CDR3 nucleotides read TGCGCCAGCAGCCCGACAGGGCAAAATGAAAAACTGTTTTTT. Its translation is CASSPTGQNEKLFF.